Below, 26 T cell receptor beta chains from the same sample are listed, as sequenced in a study of cytomegalovirus exposure and HLA in healthy donors. Generated by immunoSEQ multiplex PCR, the TCRdb table keeps only in-frame clones and is missing some. Of approximately 260,000 clones listed, about 86% are singletons. The specimen sequenced was PBMCs. The origin of the receptors is a woman between 25 and 40 years old in good health and CMV-seropositive.

The rearrangement joins TRBV5-6 to TRBJ1-2; possible D gene TRBD1, 5 bases. CDR1 and CDR2 from the germline V gene are SGHDT and YYEEEE. V lost 3 bases, J lost 2 bases, and 8 bases lay in between. The CDR3 spans 13 residues. The DNA of the CDR3 is TGTGCCAGCAGCTCGGGGGTGAACTATGGCTACACCTTC. Encoded protein: CASSSGVNYGYTF.

J is TRBJ1-3 and V is TRBV28; D unclear. Trimming took off 3 bases at V and 0 bases at J, with 12 bases between the two ends. The germline V gene has CDR1 MDHEN and CDR2 SYDVKM. This CDR3 has 16 amino acids. The CDR3 nucleotides are TGTGCCAGCAGTTTGACACCCTCACACTCTGGAAACACCATATATTTT. Amino acid sequence: CASSLTPSHSGNTIYF. Combining the CDR3 with reference TRBV28 and TRBJ1-3 gives the whole variable domain DVKVTQSSRYLVKRTGEKVFLECVQDMDHENMFWYRQDPGLGLRLIYFSYDVKMKEKGDIPEGYSVSREKKERFSLILESASTNQTSMYLCASSLTPSHSGNTIYFGEGSWLTVV.

The V call is TRBV28, the J call TRBJ1-5; a possible D gene is TRBD1 (6 bases). The germline V gene has CDR1 MDHEN and CDR2 SYDVKM. The CDR3 has 16 residues. Deletions cut 8 bases from V and 3 bases from J, with 20 bases between. The DNA for the CDR3 is TGTGCCAGCGCTCAATACAAAGGACAGTACAATCAGCCCCAGCATTTT. It yields the protein CASAQYKGQYNQPQHF.

The chain links TRBV25-1 to TRBJ2-1, with 9 bases matching TRBD2. Losses at the gene ends were 1 base for V and 4 bases for J; bases not matched to a gene: 5. This CDR3 has 16 residues. Germline V gives CDR1 MGHDK, CDR2 SYGVNS. CDR3: CASSEFRLAGYNEQFF. In DNA form, the CDR3 reads TGTGCCAGCAGTGAATTTCGGCTAGCGGGATACAATGAGCAGTTCTTC.

This chain links TRBV13 with TRBJ2-1, with 9 positions matching TRBD2. Germline V lookup: CDR1 PRHDT, CDR2 FYEKMQ (reference sequence). The CDR3 contains 16 residues. With 0 bases clipped from V and 4 bases from J, the junction kept 4 bases outside the gene matches. The CDR3 DNA reads as TGTGCCAGCAGCTTAGGTAGCGGGAGTGGGTACAATGAGCAGTTCTTC. It translates to CASSLGSGSGYNEQFF.

The chain uses TRBV25-1 and TRBJ2-1; possibly TRBD2 for D (6 bases). The CDR3 has 15 residues. Germline V gives CDR1 MGHDK, CDR2 SYGVNS. V gave up 4 bases and J gave up 3 bases, with 13 bases separating them. The CDR3 DNA is TGTGCCAGCAGTGGCCCGGGACTCGGCTACAATGAGCAGTTCTTC. It codes for CASSGPGLGYNEQFF.

This chain joins TRBV27 and TRBJ2-1; maybe TRBD1 (6 bases). V dropped 6 bases and J dropped 0 bases, with 24 bases sitting between them. The CDR3 totals 19 residues. Germline V gene sequence: CDR1 MNHEY, CDR2 SMNVEV (reference sequence). This CDR3 reads CASSLYRYRDLDSYNEQFF. DNA of the CDR3: TGTGCCAGCAGCCTCTACCGATACAGGGACCTCGACTCCTACAATGAGCAGTTCTTC.

The V and J genes are TRBV20-1 and TRBJ1-2, with unresolved D. Germline loops: CDR1 DFQATT, CDR2 SNEGSKA (reference sequence). The V end lost 6 bases, the J end lost 4 bases, and 9 bases lay between the germline ends. The CDR3 length is 11 residues. The CDR3 protein is CSAPGLYGYTF. The DNA for the CDR3 is TGCAGTGCCCCTGGGCTCTATGGCTACACCTTC.

This chain connects TRBV2 to TRBJ2-3; D possibly corresponds to TRBD1 (5 bases). Trimming took off 3 bases at V and 1 base at J, with 8 bases between the two ends. The CDR3 is made up of 14 amino acids. Germline assignment: CDR1 SNHLY and CDR2 FYNNEI. CDR3 nucleotides: TGTGCCAGCAGTGAGGGGCTCGGCACAGATACGCAGTATTTT. Protein product: CASSEGLGTDTQYF.

V and J are TRBV30 and TRBJ1-2, with D uncertain. Germline-derived CDR1 and CDR2 are GTSNPN and SVGIG (reference sequence). V was trimmed by 1 base and J by 0 bases, leaving 9 bases between them. The length of the CDR3 is 14 residues. The CDR3 is CAWSGEIANYGYTF. CDR3 coding DNA: TGTGCCTGGAGTGGCGAGATAGCTAACTATGGCTACACCTTC.

This chain joins TRBV10-3 and TRBJ2-2; 14 bases agree with TRBD2. J lost 4 bases, V lost 4 bases, and 5 bases had no gene match. The CDR3 runs 17 residues. CDR1 ENHRY and CDR2 SYGVKD come from the germline V gene. Here the CDR3 DNA reads TGTGCCATCAGTGCCGTTGGGACTAGCGGGAGCACCGGGGAGCTGTTTTTT. This codes for CAISAVGTSGSTGELFF.

This clone has a handful of counts. The chain joins TRBV11-2 to TRBJ2-7, with unresolved D. Germline CDR1 is SGHAT and CDR2 is FQNNGV. This CDR3 has 10 residues. V was pared by 4 bases and J by 7 bases, with 5 bases between. The CDR3 sequence is CASSSVEQYF. The DNA for the CDR3 is TGTGCCAGCAGCTCCGTGGAGCAGTACTTC.

This clone was observed a few times. This chain uses TRBV7-2 with TRBJ1-2, with TRBD1 identical over 7 bases. The trim removed 2 bases at V and 3 bases at J, leaving 6 bases unmatched. The CDR3 contains 15 residues. Germline V gene sequence: CDR1 SGHTA, CDR2 FQGNSA. As DNA, the CDR3 is TGTGCCAGCAGCTTAAGAGGGGGCTTGGACTATGGCTACACCTTC. Encoded protein: CASSLRGGLDYGYTF.

The V call is TRBV5-1, the J call TRBJ2-7; TRBD2 matches 12 bases. CDR3 length: 16 residues. The germline gives CDR1 SGHRS, CDR2 YFSETQ. V dropped 0 bases and J dropped 2; count of bases not matched to a gene: 3. The CDR3 nucleotides read TGCGCCAGCAGCTTGGGACTAGCGGGAGAAACCTACGAGCAGTACTTC. Protein: CASSLGLAGETYEQYF.

J is TRBJ1-2 and V is TRBV6-1, with 8 bases identical to TRBD1. CDR3 length equals 15 residues. CDR1 and CDR2 from the germline V gene are MNHNS and SASEGT. V lost 8 bases and J lost 4; bases outside the gene matches: 12. CDR3 in DNA: TGTGCCAGCGGACAGGGAGACTTACTATCCTATGGCTACACCTTC. It translates to CASGQGDLLSYGYTF.

The rearrangement links TRBV28 to TRBJ1-2; the match to TRBD1 covers 10 bases. Germline V lookup: CDR1 MDHEN, CDR2 SYDVKM. Trimming cost V 5 bases and J 6 bases; bases outside gene matches: 3. CDR3 size: 13 residues. The CDR3 here is CASSDRGRHGYTF. For the CDR3, the DNA is TGTGCCAGCAGTGACAGGGGGCGGCATGGCTACACCTTC.

The V call is TRBV5-1, the J call TRBJ1-4, with D possibly being TRBD1 (5 bases). This CDR3 has 13 amino acids. Deletions cut 8 bases from V and 6 bases from J, with 14 bases between. From germline, CDR1 is SGHRS and CDR2 YFSETQ. The CDR3 DNA is TGCGCCAGTCACAGGAGGGGCTATGAAAAACTGTTTTTT. Translating gives CASHRRGYEKLFF.

This chain links TRBV28 with TRBJ2-2, with D tentatively TRBD1 (6 bases). The ends were cut back, 6 bases at V and 6 bases at J, with 11 bases in the middle. The CDR3 length is 13 residues. Germline CDR1 and CDR2: MDHEN and SYDVKM. The DNA for the CDR3 is TGTGCCAGCAGCACCAGGGGTTCCGGGGAGCTGTTTTTT. It is translated as CASSTRGSGELFF.

The rearrangement uses TRBV5-4 and TRBJ2-7; 15 bases are a match to TRBD2. The CDR3 extends over 16 amino acids. Germline CDR1 reads SGHNT; CDR2 reads YYREEE (reference sequence). The junction had 7 bases not matched to a gene; V was cut back by 4 bases and J by 5 bases. CDR3 sequence (DNA): TGTGCCAGCAGCCCGGGGACTAGCGGGAGGAATGACGAGCAGTACTTC. Residues: CASSPGTSGRNDEQYF. The full variable domain, with the rest looked up from reference TRBV5-4 and TRBJ2-7, is ETGVTQSPTHLIKTRGQQVTLRCSSQSGHNTVSWYQQALGQGPQFIFQYYREEENGRGNFPPRFSGLQFPNYSSELNVNALELDDSALYLCASSPGTSGRNDEQYFGPGTRLTVT.

This sequence joins TRBV11-3 and TRBJ1-1, with 9 bases lining up with TRBD1. The CDR3 loop spans 17 amino acids. Trimming took 0 bases from V and 4 from J; bases not matched to a gene: 9. CDR1 and CDR2 from the germline V gene are SGHNT and YENEEA. For the CDR3, the DNA is TGTGCCAGCAGCTTAGATGCCCCGACGACAGGGGGCACTGAAGCTTTCTTT. Translation gives CASSLDAPTTGGTEAFF.

The gene calls are TRBV19 and TRBJ1-2, with 8 bases matching TRBD1. Unmatched junction bases numbered 20, after V lost 7 bases and J lost 7 bases. CDR1 and CDR2 from the germline V gene are LNHDA and SQIVND (reference sequence). The CDR3 extends over 17 amino acids. This CDR3 is CASTLGGGQGGSGGYTF. In DNA form, the CDR3 reads TGTGCCAGTACCCTAGGCGGAGGACAGGGCGGTAGTGGTGGCTACACCTTC.

This clone was detected once. This chain connects TRBV6-1 to TRBJ2-5, with 7 bases that match TRBD2. J lost 1 base, V lost 6 bases, and 5 bases had no gene match. The germline V gene encodes CDR1 MNHNS and CDR2 SASEGT. The CDR3 runs 14 residues. CDR3 region: CASSRDYRQETQYF. In DNA form, the CDR3 reads TGTGCCAGCAGCCGGGACTACCGCCAAGAGACCCAGTACTTC.

This chain uses TRBV5-1 with TRBJ2-3, with 8 bases lining up with TRBD2. With V trimmed by 0 bases and J by 1 base, 4 bases remained unmatched. The CDR3 loop spans 16 amino acids. Germline lookup yields CDR1 SGHRS and CDR2 YFSETQ. The CDR3 loop reads CASSLEATSGTDTQYF. In nucleotides, the CDR3 is TGCGCCAGCAGCTTGGAGGCGACTAGCGGCACAGATACGCAGTATTTT.

The J gene is TRBJ1-1, the V gene TRBV11-2; a weak D match, TRBD1 (6 bases). This CDR3 has 15 residues. Germline-derived CDR1 and CDR2 are SGHAT and FQNNGV. The V gene lost 4 bases and the J gene lost 1 base, with 13 bases spanning the gap. The CDR3, as DNA: TGTGCCAGCAGCTCATATACAGGGCCGAACACTGAAGCTTTCTTT. Protein sequence: CASSSYTGPNTEAFF.

V and J are TRBV21-1 and TRBJ2-1; TRBD2, as called in the table, went unchecked against the DNA. TRBV21-1 is a known pseudogene. CDR3 length: 13 amino acids. The CDR3 sequence: CARILAGPNEQFF. The CDR3 DNA is TGTGCCAGGATACTAGCGGGGCCCAATGAGCAGTTCTTC.

The rearrangement uses TRBV4-2 and TRBJ2-2, with D tentatively TRBD2 (6 bases). Germline V CDR1 and CDR2: LGHNA, YNFKEQ. Deletions cut 4 bases from V and 4 bases from J, with 13 bases between. The CDR3 contains 15 residues. The CDR3 DNA reads TGTGCCAGCAGCCTACGATCCGGGGGCACCGGGGAGCTGTTTTTT. This sequence encodes CASSLRSGGTGELFF.